Each of the 32 T cell receptor beta chains below was sequenced from the same sample in a study of T cell responses to AZD1222 COVID-19 vaccine. TCRdb keeps only in-frame clones here, not all; method: immunoSEQ multiplex PCR. The repertoire holds approximately 77,000 clones, with 92% as singletons. Sequenced here: peripheral blood, sampled 28 days after the second AZD1222 dose. The receptor source for this set is an adult who received the AZD1222 COVID-19 vaccine.

The chain combines TRBV6-5 with TRBJ2-5; D gene uncertain. Trimming took off 2 bases at V and 3 bases at J, with 1 base between the two ends. This CDR3 is 11 amino acids long. Germline assignment: CDR1 MNHEY and CDR2 SVGAGI. CDR3 region: CASSYEETQYF. The CDR3 nucleotides are TGTGCCAGCAGTTACGAAGAGACCCAGTACTTC.

This clone has just one count. The rearrangement uses TRBV10-3 and TRBJ1-6, with 11 bases that match TRBD1. Germline CDR1 and CDR2: ENHRY and SYGVKD. CDR3 length equals 15 residues. After removal of 4 bases from V and 7 bases from J, the junction contained 3 bases not matched to a gene. Here the CDR3 reads CAISGGTGGNSPLHF. The CDR3 DNA sequence: TGTGCCATCAGTGGTGGGACAGGGGGGAATTCACCCCTCCACTTT.

On this clone: Other DNA sequences in the sample encode the same CDR3. The chain couples TRBV27 to TRBJ2-1, with D hard to call. The germline gives CDR1 MNHEY, CDR2 SMNVEV (reference sequence). The CDR3 is made up of 12 amino acids. Trimming took off 2 bases at V and 10 bases at J, with 9 bases between the two ends. CDR3 nucleotide sequence: TGTGCCAGCAGTTTAGGGGTGGGAGAGCAGTTCTTC. Translating it yields CASSLGVGEQFF.

The chain links TRBV14 to TRBJ1-5, with 7 bases identical to TRBD1. The CDR3 spans 18 residues. Trimming took 0 bases from V and 3 from J; bases not matched to a gene: 11. Per the germline V gene, CDR1 is SGHDN and CDR2 is FVKESK. The CDR3 DNA is TGTGCCAGCAGCCAAGATTACGAGGGGGCAAAGGACAATCAGCCCCAGCATTTT. Protein: CASSQDYEGAKDNQPQHF.

The rearrangement uses TRBV7-9 and TRBJ1-1; no clear D. This CDR3 is built from 13 residues. The germline CDR1 and CDR2 sequences are SEHNR and FQNEAQ (reference sequence). The V gene lost 3 bases and the J gene lost 4 bases, with 9 bases spanning the gap. The CDR3: CASSLKGGTEAFF. Here the CDR3 DNA reads TGTGCCAGCAGCTTGAAGGGAGGCACTGAAGCTTTCTTT.

The chain is built from TRBV9 and TRBJ2-5; D remains unclear. Germline CDR1 reads SGDLS; CDR2 reads YYNGEE. The CDR3 spans 13 residues. V dropped 1 base and J dropped 4 bases, with 8 bases sitting between them. This CDR3 is CASSVRPRETQYF. CDR3 in DNA: TGTGCCAGCAGCGTAAGGCCCAGAGAGACCCAGTACTTC.

This chain joins TRBV7-8 and TRBJ1-1, with 10 bases matching TRBD1. The CDR3 sequence is 15 residues long. Germline V gene lookup returns CDR1 SGHVS and CDR2 FQNEAQ. V was pared by 3 bases and J by 5 bases, with 6 bases of the junction left unmatched. In DNA form, the CDR3 reads TGTGCCAGCAGCTTGGCGGGACAGGGGAGGACTGAAGCTTTCTTT. Translating gives CASSLAGQGRTEAFF.

V and J are TRBV18 and TRBJ2-5; perhaps TRBD1 as D (5 bases). Trimming shortened V by 5 bases and J by 0 bases, and 19 bases separated the two germline ends. Germline-derived CDR1 and CDR2 are KGHSH and LQKENI. The CDR3 runs 17 residues. Here the CDR3 DNA reads TGTGCCAGCTCAGGGGCCTCTCCTGCGGTGTACCAAGAGACCCAGTACTTC. Translation: CASSGASPAVYQETQYF.

CDR3: CASSGTGRNQPQHF. The CDR3 nucleotides read TGTGCCAGTAGCGGGACAGGCCGCAATCAGCCCCAGCATTTT. V usage is TRBV19 and J usage is TRBJ1-5, with 8 bases matching TRBD1. The CDR3 contains 14 residues. V lost 6 bases to trimming and J lost 2 bases; unmatched junction nucleotides: 3. Germline assignment: CDR1 LNHDA and CDR2 SQIVND (reference sequence).

V is TRBV28 and J is TRBJ1-5, with a tentative D call TRBD1 (5 bases). V shed 4 bases and J shed 8 bases, with 9 bases lying between them. The CDR3 runs to 12 residues. The germline CDR1 and CDR2 sequences are MDHEN and SYDVKM. CDR3: CASSSPGEPQHF. The CDR3, as DNA: TGTGCCAGCAGTTCCCCGGGGGAGCCCCAGCATTTT.

This chain uses TRBV2 with TRBJ2-7; unclear D gene. In germline, CDR1 is SNHLY, CDR2 FYNNEI. Trimming shortened V by 2 bases and J by 2 bases, and 7 bases separated the two germline ends. CDR3 length: 13 residues. CDR3 sequence: CASSERKTYEQYF. The CDR3 bases are TGTGCCAGCAGTGAACGGAAAACCTACGAGCAGTACTTC.

CDR3 in amino acids: CASSLDLAGPFF. DNA of the CDR3: TGTGCCAGCAGCTTAGACCTAGCGGGACCGTTCTTC. This chain links TRBV11-2 with TRBJ2-1, with 9 bases lining up with TRBD2. Trimming at V came to 0 bases and at J to 15 bases, leaving 3 bases not matched to a gene. Germline V gene data show CDR1 as SGHAT and CDR2 as FQNNGV. The CDR3 has 12 residues. Looking up the rest from reference TRBV11-2 and TRBJ2-1 gives the full variable domain: EAGVAQSPRYKIIEKRQSVAFWCNPISGHATLYWYQQILGQGPKLLIQFQNNGVVDDSQLPKDRFSAERLKGVDSTLKIQPAKLEDSAVYLCASSLDLAGPFFGPGTRLTVL.

The rearrangement joins TRBV11-2 to TRBJ2-5; weak D call: TRBD2 (6 bases). The CDR3 has 15 amino acids. Germline CDR1 reads SGHAT; CDR2 reads FQNNGV. The V gene lost 7 bases and the J gene lost 1 base, with 16 bases spanning the gap. CDR3 coding DNA: TGTGCCAGCATCATAGGGGAGGCAGGCCAAGAGACCCAGTACTTC. Residues: CASIIGEAGQETQYF.

The V gene is TRBV29-1, the J gene TRBJ1-2, with 7 bases aligning to TRBD1. Germline CDR1 is SQVTM and CDR2 is ANQGSEA. J gave up 5 bases and V 3 bases, and 0 bases lay outside the gene matches. CDR3 length: 11 residues. As DNA, the CDR3 is TGCAGCGTTGACAGGGGGTATGGCTACACCTTC. Encoded protein: CSVDRGYGYTF. The entire variable domain, with the rest obtained from reference TRBV29-1 and TRBJ1-2, is as follows: SAVISQKPSRDICQRGTSLTIQCQVDSQVTMMFWYRQQPGQSLTLIATANQGSEATYESGFVIDKFPISRPNLTFSTLTVSNMSPEDSSIYLCSVDRGYGYTFGSGTRLTVV.

CDR3 residues: CATSNDSGNTIYF. CDR3 sequence (DNA): TGTGCCACGTCGAACGACTCTGGAAACACCATATATTTT. The chain joins TRBV19 to TRBJ1-3, with D unclear. The CDR3 is 13 amino acids. The germline V gene encodes CDR1 LNHDA and CDR2 SQIVND (reference sequence). The V and J ends lost 10 bases and 0 bases respectively, with 10 bases between them.

This chain uses TRBV5-1 with TRBJ1-6; D might be TRBD1 (6 bases). The V end was cut by 0 bases, the J end by 0 bases, with 7 bases between. The CDR3 totals 16 residues. Germline assignment: CDR1 SGHRS and CDR2 YFSETQ. The CDR3 DNA follows: TGCGCCAGCAGCTTGGTGGACAGCTCCTATAATTCACCCCTCCACTTT. As protein: CASSLVDSSYNSPLHF.

The V call is TRBV5-1, the J call TRBJ1-3, with D maybe TRBD1 (5 bases). Germline values: CDR1 SGHRS, CDR2 YFSETQ. Trimming pared 0 bases from V and 2 bases from J, leaving 6 bases between. This CDR3 spans 14 amino acids. The CDR3: CASSLGGTGNTIYF. The CDR3 nucleotides read TGCGCCAGCAGCTTGGGGGGGACTGGAAACACCATATATTTT. The whole variable domain, remainder taken from reference TRBV5-1 and TRBJ1-3, is KAGVTQTPRYLIKTRGQQVTLSCSPISGHRSVSWYQQTPGQGLQFLFEYFSETQRNKGNFPGRFSGRQFSNSRSEMNVSTLELGDSALYLCASSLGGTGNTIYFGEGSWLTVV.

The rearrangement joins TRBV24-1 to TRBJ2-1; TRBD1 aligns across 8 bases. This CDR3 contains 16 residues. V shed 5 bases, J shed 0 bases, and the junction held 5 bases outside the gene matches. CDR1 is KGHDR, CDR2 SFDVKD, per germline. CDR3 sequence: CATSGRQGSSYNEQFF. CDR3 coding DNA: TGTGCCACCAGTGGCAGACAGGGGAGCTCCTACAATGAGCAGTTCTTC.

V gene TRBV28 combines with J gene TRBJ1-5; D may be TRBD1 (5 bases). The CDR3 covers 14 residues. From germline, CDR1 is MDHEN and CDR2 SYDVKM. Trimming shortened V by 7 bases and J by 7 bases, and 17 bases separated the two germline ends. The CDR3 spells CASTQMGGSQPQHF. CDR3 nucleotide sequence: TGTGCCAGCACCCAAATGGGGGGATCCCAGCCCCAGCATTTT.

The chain uses TRBV18 and TRBJ2-4; 10 positions agree with TRBD1. There are 14 residues in the CDR3. Losses at the gene ends were 3 bases for V and 8 bases for J; bases not matched to a gene: 4. Germline loops: CDR1 KGHSH, CDR2 LQKENI. Here the CDR3 reads CASSPRDRGHIQYF. The CDR3 DNA reads TGTGCCAGCTCACCGCGTGACAGGGGGCACATTCAGTACTTC.

V usage is TRBV12-3 or TRBV12-4 and J usage is TRBJ1-2, with no clear D. The CDR3 covers 13 residues. Trimming took 0 bases from V and 4 from J, leaving 6 bases between them. The CDR3 nucleotides are TGTGCCAGCAGTTTAGCGTTAAGCTATGGCTACACCTTC. Amino acids: CASSLALSYGYTF.

This clone was picked up one time. The chain carries TRBV7-2 and TRBJ2-2; no definite D call. The germline V gene encodes CDR1 SGHTA and CDR2 FQGNSA. The germline V and J ends were trimmed by 3 bases and 0 bases, with 8 bases remaining between them. The CDR3 runs 15 residues. The CDR3 DNA follows: TGTGCCAGCAGCTTGGGCGCGACGAACACCGGGGAGCTGTTTTTT. Encoded protein: CASSLGATNTGELFF. Full variable domain (rest looked up from reference TRBV7-2 and TRBJ2-2): GAGVSQSPSNKVTEKGKDVELRCDPISGHTALYWYRQSLGQGLEFLIYFQGNSAPDKSGLPSDRFSAERTGGSVSTLTIQRTQQEDSAVYLCASSLGATNTGELFFGEGSRLTVL.

In this sample, this clone turned up once. The chain combines TRBV25-1 with TRBJ1-2, with 8 positions matching TRBD1. Per the germline V gene, CDR1 is MGHDK and CDR2 is SYGVNS. The CDR3 is made up of 15 amino acids. With V trimmed by 2 bases and J by 8 bases, 10 bases remained unmatched. For the CDR3, the DNA is TGTGCCAGCAGTGAAATGACAGGGGTTTTAGGCGGCTACACCTTC. Protein: CASSEMTGVLGGYTF.

The genes are TRBV20-1 and TRBJ1-2; 8 bases fit TRBD1. Germline V gene sequence: CDR1 DFQATT, CDR2 SNEGSKA (reference sequence). This CDR3 spans 12 amino acids. With V trimmed by 3 bases and J by 6 bases, 3 bases remained unmatched. In DNA form, the CDR3 reads TGCAGTGCTAGTCAGGGGGCCGATGGCTACACCTTC. This gives the protein CSASQGADGYTF.

The chain is built from TRBV6-5 and TRBJ2-6; D is ambiguous. The CDR3 loop spans 14 amino acids. The ends were cut back, 6 bases at V and 1 base at J, with 7 bases in the middle. The germline V gene has CDR1 MNHEY and CDR2 SVGAGI. The DNA for the CDR3 is TGTGCCAGCAGGGTGGTGTCTGGGGCCAACGTCCTGACTTTC. This translates into CASRVVSGANVLTF.

The rearrangement uses TRBV2 and TRBJ1-1; D gene unclear. Germline V gene sequence: CDR1 SNHLY, CDR2 FYNNEI. The CDR3 contains 12 residues. V lost 5 bases and J lost 1, with 5 bases in between. The CDR3 reads CASSSWNTEAFF. The CDR3 DNA reads TGTGCCAGCAGTTCATGGAACACTGAAGCTTTCTTT.

This clone has just one count. The chain joins TRBV11-3 to TRBJ2-3, with 9 bases identical to TRBD2. The CDR3 length is 15 residues. Losses at the gene ends were 5 bases for V and 3 bases for J; bases not matched to a gene: 6. The germline V gene has CDR1 SGHNT and CDR2 YENEEA. The CDR3 DNA reads TGTGCCAGCAGCCCTAGCGGGATGTCGACAGATACGCAGTATTTT. This codes for CASSPSGMSTDTQYF.

The genes are TRBV19 and TRBJ1-5; D not certain. Germline V lookup: CDR1 LNHDA, CDR2 SQIVND (reference sequence). This CDR3 has 15 amino acids. Trimming took 5 bases from V and 2 from J, leaving 13 bases between them. The DNA for the CDR3 is TGTGCCAGTAGTCCAGGACTGAGAGGCAATCAGCCCCAGCATTTT. Its protein product is CASSPGLRGNQPQHF.

This rearrangement joins TRBV7-9 to TRBJ1-2; D gene unclear. The germline V gene encodes CDR1 SEHNR and CDR2 FQNEAQ (reference sequence). The germline V and J ends were trimmed by 5 bases and 6 bases, with 19 bases remaining between them. CDR3 length equals 15 residues. Here the CDR3 reads CASSTKDGLFDGYTF. CDR3 nucleotides: TGTGCCAGCAGCACAAAGGACGGACTCTTCGATGGCTACACCTTC.

The chain uses TRBV19 and TRBJ2-1, with D possibly being TRBD1 (6 bases). This CDR3 contains 15 residues. CDR1 and CDR2 from the germline V gene are LNHDA and SQIVND (reference sequence). V lost 1 base and J lost 6, with 13 bases in between. The CDR3 DNA reads as TGTGCCAGTAGTATAGGACAGGTTCTACTCAATGAGCAGTTCTTC. Protein: CASSIGQVLLNEQFF.

The chain employs TRBV6-5 and TRBJ1-5; TRBD1 matches 7 bases. The V and J ends lost 6 bases and 1 base, in that order; junction bases with no gene match: 6. This CDR3 comprises 15 residues. From germline, CDR1 is MNHEY and CDR2 SVGAGI. Written as DNA, the CDR3 is TGTGCCAGCAGCCGGGACAGAAAGAGCAATCAGCCCCAGCATTTT. Protein: CASSRDRKSNQPQHF.

The chain uses TRBV13 and TRBJ2-5, with 8 bases that match TRBD2. V lost 4 bases to trimming and J lost 2 bases; unmatched junction nucleotides: 18. The germline V gene has CDR1 PRHDT and CDR2 FYEKMQ (reference sequence). CDR3 length equals 19 residues. CDR3 loop: CASSSLIPGGDYAQETQYF. The CDR3 DNA follows: TGTGCCAGCAGCTCCCTCATCCCCGGGGGGGACTACGCACAAGAGACCCAGTACTTC.